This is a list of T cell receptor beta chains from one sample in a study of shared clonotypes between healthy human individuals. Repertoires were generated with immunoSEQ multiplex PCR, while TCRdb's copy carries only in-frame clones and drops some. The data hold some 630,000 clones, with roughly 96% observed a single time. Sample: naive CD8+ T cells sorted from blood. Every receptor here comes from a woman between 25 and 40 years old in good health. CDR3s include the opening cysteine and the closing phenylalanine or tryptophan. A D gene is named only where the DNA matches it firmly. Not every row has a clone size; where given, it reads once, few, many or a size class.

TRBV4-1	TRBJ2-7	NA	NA	TGCGCCAGCAGCCCCCAGAGTAGCGGAGACTACGAGCAGTACTTC	CASSPQSSGDYEQYF
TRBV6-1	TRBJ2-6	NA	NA	TGTGCCAGCAGTGATTTAGCCCACGGGGTAGTTGACTCTGGGGCCAACGTCCTGACTTTC	CASSDLAHGVVDSGANVLTF
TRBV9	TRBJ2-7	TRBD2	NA	TGTGCCAGCAGCGTAGAGCTAGCGGGAGGTTCCGAGCAGTACTTC	CASSVELAGGSEQYF
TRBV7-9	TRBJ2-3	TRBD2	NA	TGTGCCAGCAGCATAGGGACTAGCGGCACCACAGATACGCAGTATTTT	CASSIGTSGTTDTQYF
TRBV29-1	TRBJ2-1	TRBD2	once	TGCAGCCTTCGAGGTGTCGGACTAGCGGGCTCCTACAATGAGCAGTTCTTC	CSLRGVGLAGSYNEQFF
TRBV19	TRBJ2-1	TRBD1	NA	TGTGCCAGCCGGGACAGCTACAATGAGCAGTTCTTC	CASRDSYNEQFF
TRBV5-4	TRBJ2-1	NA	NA	TGTGCCAGCAGGAGTCTAGCAGAGTACAATGAGCAGTTCTTC	CASRSLAEYNEQFF
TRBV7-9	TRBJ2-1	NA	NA	TGTGCCAGCAGCTGGAGCAATGAGCAGTTCTTC	CASSWSNEQFF
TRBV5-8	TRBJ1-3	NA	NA	TGTGCCAGCAAACCGTTCGGGACATGGGACTCCAGGGACGGAAACACCATATATTTT	CASKPFGTWDSRDGNTIYF
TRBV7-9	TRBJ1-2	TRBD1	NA	TGTGCCAGCAGCTGGGACAGGGGGCAACTTTTAGAAGGCTACACCTTC	CASSWDRGQLLEGYTF
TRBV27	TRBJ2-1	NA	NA	TGTGCCAGCTCAGACCAAACCTACAATGAGCAGTTCTTC	CASSDQTYNEQFF
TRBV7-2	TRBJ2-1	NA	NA	TGTGCCAGCAGCTCCGGGATCAAAGGGGATGAGCAGTTCTTC	CASSSGIKGDEQFF
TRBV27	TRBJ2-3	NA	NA	TGTGCCAGCAGTTTTATGCCCAATTCAGCAGATACGCAGTATTTT	CASSFMPNSADTQYF
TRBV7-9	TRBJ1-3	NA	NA	TGTGCCAGCAGGTTGGGGGGCTCTGGAAACACCATATATTTT	CASRLGGSGNTIYF
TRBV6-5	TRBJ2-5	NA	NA	TGTGCCAGCACTAGCGCAGTTTGGGAGACCCAGTACTTC	CASTSAVWETQYF
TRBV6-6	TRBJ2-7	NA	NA	TGTGCCAGCAGTTTTTCTTACGAGCAGTACTTC	CASSFSYEQYF
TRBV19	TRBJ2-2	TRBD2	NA	TGTGCCAGTAGTCTAGCGGAAAACACCGGGGAGCTGTTTTTT	CASSLAENTGELFF
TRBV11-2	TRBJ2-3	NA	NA	TGTGCCAGCAGCTTGGGACAACTACACACAGATACGCAGTATTTT	CASSLGQLHTDTQYF
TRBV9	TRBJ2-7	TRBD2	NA	TGTGCCAGCAGCGCCGGACTAGCGGGAGGTAGATACGAGCAGTACTTC	CASSAGLAGGRYEQYF
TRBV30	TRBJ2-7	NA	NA	TGTGCCTGTAACCTGAACTACGAGCAGTACTTC	CACNLNYEQYF
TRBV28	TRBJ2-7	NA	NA	TGTGCCAGCAGTTTCCCCCGACAGGTCTCCTACGAGCAGTACTTC	CASSFPRQVSYEQYF
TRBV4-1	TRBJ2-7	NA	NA	TGCGCCAGCAGCCAGGGGGACACGAGCTCCTACGAGCAGTACTTC	CASSQGDTSSYEQYF
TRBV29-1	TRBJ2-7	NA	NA	TGCAGCGTTGACGGTGCGGCCGAGCAGTACTTC	CSVDGAAEQYF
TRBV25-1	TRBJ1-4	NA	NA	TGTGCCAGCAGTGAGGGAGCTAATGAAAAACTGTTTTTT	CASSEGANEKLFF
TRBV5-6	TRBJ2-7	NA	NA	TGTGCCAGCAGCACCGACAGAGCCTACGAGCAGTACTTC	CASSTDRAYEQYF
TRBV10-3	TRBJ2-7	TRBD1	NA	TGTGCCATCAGGCTCGAACCGGGACAGGGGCCCTACGAGCAGTACTTC	CAIRLEPGQGPYEQYF
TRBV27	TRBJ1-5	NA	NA	TGTGCCAGCAGTTCGGCAGATAGCAATCAGCCCCAGCATTTT	CASSSADSNQPQHF
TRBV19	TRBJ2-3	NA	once	TGTGCCAGTAGTATGCTGGGTAGCACAGATACGCAGTATTTT	CASSMLGSTDTQYF
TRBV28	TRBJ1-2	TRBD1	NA	TGTGCCAGCACCCCCGACAGGGTCTATGGCTACACCTTC	CASTPDRVYGYTF
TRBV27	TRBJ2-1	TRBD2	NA	TGTGCCAGCAGTTTGGACGGACTAGCGGGCTCCTACAATGAGCAGTTCTTC	CASSLDGLAGSYNEQFF
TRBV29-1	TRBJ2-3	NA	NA	TGCAGCGTTCTGAACAGAGACACAGATACGCAGTATTTT	CSVLNRDTDTQYF
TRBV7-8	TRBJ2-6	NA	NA	TGTGCCAGCAGCGAAAGATCTGGGGCCAACGTCCTGACTTTC	CASSERSGANVLTF
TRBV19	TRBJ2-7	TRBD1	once	TGTGCCAGTAGTATCCGGGGACAGGGGAGCTCCTACGAGCAGTACTTC	CASSIRGQGSSYEQYF
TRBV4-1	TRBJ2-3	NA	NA	TGCGCCAGCAGCCAAGTAGGAGCGGATACGCAGTATTTT	CASSQVGADTQYF
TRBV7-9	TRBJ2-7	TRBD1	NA	TGTGCCAGCAGCACCCTACCCGGGACAGGGCCCAGACACGAGCAGTACTTC	CASSTLPGTGPRHEQYF
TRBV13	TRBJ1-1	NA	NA	TGTGCCAGCAGCTACAGACCCTATTCGAACACTGAAGCTTTCTTT	CASSYRPYSNTEAFF
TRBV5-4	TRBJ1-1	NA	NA	TGTGCCAGCAGACAAAACACTGAAGCTTTCTTT	CASRQNTEAFF
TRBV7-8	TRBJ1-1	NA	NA	TGTGCCAGCAGCTTATGGGTTTCTGAGGGGACTGAAGCTTTCTTT	CASSLWVSEGTEAFF
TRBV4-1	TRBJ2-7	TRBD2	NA	TGCGCCAGCAGCGAAGGACTAGCGCTCGTGTACGAGCAGTACTTC	CASSEGLALVYEQYF
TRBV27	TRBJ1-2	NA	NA	TGTGCCAGCAGTCCCTTCGGGGGAGACTATGGCTACACCTTC	CASSPFGGDYGYTF
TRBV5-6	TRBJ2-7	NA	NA	TGTGCCAGCAGCTTGGACAGTCCCTACGAGCAGTACTTC	CASSLDSPYEQYF
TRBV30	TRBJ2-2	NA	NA	TGTGCCTGGAGCCCGGGACCGAACACCGGGGAGCTGTTTTTT	CAWSPGPNTGELFF
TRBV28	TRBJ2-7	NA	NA	TGTGCCAGCAGCCCCCACACGGCTGCCTACGAGCAGTACTTC	CASSPHTAAYEQYF
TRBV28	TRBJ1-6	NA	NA	TGTGCCAGCAGTTTACGACCTCTAGGGATTTCACCCCTCCACTTT	CASSLRPLGISPLHF
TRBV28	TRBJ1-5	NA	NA	TGTGCCAGCCAACAGGCGCCCAATCAGCCCCAGCATTTT	CASQQAPNQPQHF
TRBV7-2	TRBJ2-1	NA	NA	TGTGCCAGCAGCTTAGAGGGAGCCCCCATCTACAATGAGCAGTTCTTC	CASSLEGAPIYNEQFF
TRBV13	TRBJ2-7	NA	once	TGTGCCAGCAGCCACAAACTAGCTACTAAACCATCCTACGAGCAGTACTTC	CASSHKLATKPSYEQYF
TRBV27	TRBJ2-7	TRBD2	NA	TGTGCCAGCAGTAAGAATAGCGGGAGCGTCCTCTACGAGCAGTACTTC	CASSKNSGSVLYEQYF
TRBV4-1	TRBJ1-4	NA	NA	TGCGCCAGCAGGGGTCCTAATGAAAAACTGTTTTTT	CASRGPNEKLFF
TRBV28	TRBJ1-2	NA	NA	TGTGCCAGCAGCATCCGGGACATAAACTATGGCTACACCTTC	CASSIRDINYGYTF
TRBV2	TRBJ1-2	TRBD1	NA	TGTGCCAGCAGCCAGGGACAGGGGAACTATGGCTACACCTTC	CASSQGQGNYGYTF